The clone carrying this T cell receptor (beta chain) was counted a few times. Its antigen is currently unknown. This sample stems from a study of blood T cells in healthy people across ages. Study information: About one barcoded beta molecule per two T cells came from capture by template switching. Study conclusions and caveats: A strong correlation was seen between TCR beta diversity and naive T cell percentage.

Germline V CDR1 and CDR2: MNHEY, SVGEGT. The CDR3 loop spans 15 amino acids. A sample-barcoded 5' primer and a J-beta primer mix were used in a second PCR of roughly 7 to 12 cycles. TCRdb ran MiXCR on the 5' RACE reads and lists one entry per CDR3 protein. The sample contains hundreds of thousands of distinct CDR3 sequences, about 25% of which appear only once. These data are also associated with another study on T cells of mothers and their children. That source notes: Sequencing returned over 8 million TCR beta CDR3 reads per mother and 2.5 million to 3 million per child.

The TCR originated in a boy aged 2-9 years in good health. The rearrangement uses TRBV6-2 or TRBV6-3 and TRBJ2-5; 10 nucleotides match TRBD2. The DNA matches TRBJ2-7 better at its end, which makes the J call doubtful. Sequencing was carried out using blood. This CDR3 is CASSGLAESSYEQYF. The CDR3 DNA reads as TGTGCCAGCAGTGGACTAGCGGAGAGCTCCTACGAGCAGTACTTC.